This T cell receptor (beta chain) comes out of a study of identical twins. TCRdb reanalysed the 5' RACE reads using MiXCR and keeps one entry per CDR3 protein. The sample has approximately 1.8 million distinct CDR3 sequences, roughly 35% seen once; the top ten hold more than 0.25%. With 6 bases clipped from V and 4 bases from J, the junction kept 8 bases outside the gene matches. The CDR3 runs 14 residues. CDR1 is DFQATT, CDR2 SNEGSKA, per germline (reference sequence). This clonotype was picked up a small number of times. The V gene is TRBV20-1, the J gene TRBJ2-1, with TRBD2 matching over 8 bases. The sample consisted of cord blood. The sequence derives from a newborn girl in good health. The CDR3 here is CSAEKGLVYNEQFF. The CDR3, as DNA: TGCAGTGCCGAAAAGGGACTAGTTTACAATGAGCAGTTCTTC.